What follows are 32 T cell receptor beta chains derived from one specimen sequenced in a study of blood T cell repertoires in COVID-19. The protocol was immunoSEQ multiplex PCR, while the TCRdb copy is restricted to in-frame clones and leaves out a portion. The repertoire includes almost 50,000 clones, roughly 90% of them detected once, and approximately 4% sits in the top ten. The sample comprised peripheral blood. These TCRs come from a human donor in a cohort sampled during active COVID-19.

CDR3 in DNA: TGTGCCAGCAGCCAATCGACAGGATCTGACGAGCAGTACTTC. As protein: CASSQSTGSDEQYF. The gene calls are TRBV3-1 (or the pseudogene TRBV3-2) and TRBJ2-7; D is perhaps TRBD1 (6 bases). Per germline, CDR1 LGHDT and CDR2 YNNKEL (reference sequence). This CDR3 is 14 amino acids long. Trimming left V 2 bases short and J 5 bases short, with 13 bases between.

The chain has TRBV5-4 and TRBJ2-4, with TRBD1 identical over 9 bases. This CDR3 is 14 amino acids long. CDR1 and CDR2 (germline): SGHNT, YYREEE (reference sequence). The junction had 6 bases not matched to a gene; V was cut back by 4 bases and J by 7 bases. The CDR3 nucleotides read TGTGCCAGCAGCGTTACCGGGACAGGGAACATTCAGTACTTC. This translates into CASSVTGTGNIQYF.

This clone was counted a few times. This chain links TRBV6-5 with TRBJ1-3; TRBD1 is a possible D gene (6 bases). The CDR3 has 14 amino acids. V lost 4 bases and J 4 bases, leaving 11 bases between the germline ends. The germline V gene has CDR1 MNHEY and CDR2 SVGAGI. DNA of the CDR3: TGTGCCAGCAGTTTGGGACACTTCGGAAACACCATATATTTT. Amino acid sequence: CASSLGHFGNTIYF.

The J gene is TRBJ2-3, the V gene TRBV19; maybe TRBD2 (5 bases). CDR3 size: 16 residues. Germline lookup yields CDR1 LNHDA and CDR2 SQIVND (reference sequence). Between the trimmed V and J ends, which lost 2 bases and 1 base, there was a span of 13 bases. The CDR3 loop reads CASSILLGRGTDTQYF. The CDR3 DNA sequence: TGTGCCAGTAGTATATTGCTGGGGAGAGGCACAGATACGCAGTATTTT.

The gene calls are TRBV11-2 and TRBJ1-2, with D maybe TRBD1 (6 bases). V lost 4 bases and J 7 bases, leaving 10 bases between the germline ends. Germline V gene sequence: CDR1 SGHAT, CDR2 FQNNGV. This CDR3 is 12 amino acids long. The CDR3 DNA follows: TGTGCCAGCAGCTCACAGGGCCTTGGCTACACCTTC. It translates to CASSSQGLGYTF. The whole variable domain, filled in from reference TRBV11-2 and TRBJ1-2, reads EAGVAQSPRYKIIEKRQSVAFWCNPISGHATLYWYQQILGQGPKLLIQFQNNGVVDDSQLPKDRFSAERLKGVDSTLKIQPAKLEDSAVYLCASSSQGLGYTFGSGTRLTVV.

The gene calls are TRBV4-2 and TRBJ1-2; a possible D gene is TRBD1 (5 bases). With 1 base removed from V and 5 bases from J, the gap between germline ends came to 11 bases. The CDR3 sequence is 14 residues long. Per the germline V gene, CDR1 is LGHNA and CDR2 is YNFKEQ. In DNA form, the CDR3 reads TGTGCCAGCAGCCAAGTCACAGGAGCATATGGCTACACCTTC. It specifies CASSQVTGAYGYTF.

The rearrangement uses TRBV30 and TRBJ2-7, with D unresolved. Trimming pared 4 bases from V and 0 bases from J, leaving 13 bases between. The CDR3 runs 14 residues. The V gene's germline CDR1 is GTSNPN and CDR2 SVGIG (reference sequence). The CDR3 sequence is CAWTPGSSSYEQYF. DNA of the CDR3: TGTGCCTGGACCCCGGGTAGTAGCTCCTACGAGCAGTACTTC. Full variable domain (rest looked up from reference TRBV30 and TRBJ2-7): SQTIHQWPATLVQPVGSPLSLECTVEGTSNPNLYWYRQAAGRGLQLLFYSVGIGQISSEVPQNLSASRPQDRQFILSSKKLLLSDSGFYLCAWTPGSSSYEQYFGPGTRLTVT.

This clone was counted a single time. The V call is TRBV19, the J call TRBJ2-2, with 10 bases that match TRBD2. The junction had 2 bases not matched to a gene; V was cut back by 7 bases and J by 3 bases. CDR3 length: 14 residues. CDR1 is LNHDA, CDR2 SQIVND, per germline (reference sequence). The CDR3 sequence: CASKREGDTGELFF. The CDR3 bases are TGTGCCAGTAAGCGGGAGGGGGACACCGGGGAGCTGTTTTTT.

The J gene is TRBJ2-2, the V gene TRBV7-2, with 7 bases lining up with TRBD2. Trimming took 4 bases from V and 4 from J; bases not matched to a gene: 3. The V gene's germline CDR1 is SGHTA and CDR2 FQGNSA. CDR3 length: 14 amino acids. CDR3 nucleotides: TGTGCCAGCAGCTCCAGCGGGATCACCGGGGAGCTGTTTTTT. Its translation: CASSSSGITGELFF.

The chain uses TRBV7-2 and TRBJ2-7, with D hard to call. CDR3 length: 13 residues. V was trimmed by 1 base and J by 4 bases, leaving 8 bases between them. Germline values: CDR1 SGHTA, CDR2 FQGNSA. The CDR3 coding sequence is TGTGCCAGCAGCTTAGGGAGAGAGTACGAGCAGTACTTC. It codes for CASSLGREYEQYF.

There are a few counts of this clone. V usage is TRBV15 and J usage is TRBJ1-5, with D perhaps TRBD1 (5 bases). Deletions cut 8 bases from V and 7 bases from J, with 12 bases between. CDR3 size: 12 residues. CDR1 is LNHNV, CDR2 YYDKDF, per germline (reference sequence). The CDR3 region is CATQTRGQPQHF. The CDR3, as DNA: TGTGCCACCCAAACAAGGGGACAGCCCCAGCATTTT.

The chain couples TRBV5-1 to TRBJ2-2, with 7 bases identical to TRBD1. This CDR3 is built from 15 residues. V lost 0 bases, J lost 1 base, and 0 bases stayed unmatched. In germline, CDR1 is SGHRS, CDR2 YFSETQ. CDR3 region: CASSLDRGNTGELFF. Here the CDR3 DNA reads TGCGCCAGCAGCTTGGACAGGGGGAACACCGGGGAGCTGTTTTTT.

This rearrangement joins TRBV20-1 to TRBJ2-4; 7 bases map to TRBD2. J was trimmed by 1 base and V by 3 bases; bases with no gene match: 6. The length of the CDR3 is 15 residues. Germline CDR1 and CDR2: DFQATT and SNEGSKA (reference sequence). CDR3 amino acids: CSASRAGEAKNIQYF. In DNA form, the CDR3 reads TGCAGTGCTAGTAGGGCGGGAGAGGCCAAAAACATTCAGTACTTC.

The rearrangement uses TRBV30 and TRBJ1-5; D not resolved. Germline lookup yields CDR1 GTSNPN and CDR2 SVGIG (reference sequence). This CDR3 region has 14 residues. V gave up 3 bases and J gave up 5 bases, with 14 bases separating them. The CDR3 region has the DNA TGTGCCTGGAGCACTGGGAGTAGGGATCAGCCCCAGCATTTT. It is translated as CAWSTGSRDQPQHF.

The chain has TRBV29-1 and TRBJ2-5; the match to TRBD2 covers 7 bases. V dropped 7 bases and J dropped 3; count of bases not matched to a gene: 5. The germline CDR1 and CDR2 sequences are SQVTM and ANQGSEA. CDR3 length: 12 residues. The CDR3 loop reads CSARRGEETQYF. DNA of the CDR3: TGCAGCGCCAGACGGGGGGAAGAGACCCAGTACTTC.

The chain employs TRBV5-1 and TRBJ2-5; weak D call: TRBD2 (5 bases). The CDR3 totals 13 residues. Trimming stripped 1 base from V and 5 bases from J, with 9 bases between. The germline V gene encodes CDR1 SGHRS and CDR2 YFSETQ. The CDR3 DNA reads as TGCGCCAGCAGCTTGTATCCGGGGGAGACCCAGTACTTC. The encoded protein is CASSLYPGETQYF.

The sample holds a few counts of this clone. The J gene is TRBJ1-5, the V gene TRBV6-6, with D possibly being TRBD1 (5 bases). Germline V lookup: CDR1 MNHNY, CDR2 SVGAGI (reference sequence). The CDR3 spans 18 residues. V was clipped by 5 bases and J by 0 bases, with 20 bases between them. DNA for the CDR3: TGTGCCAGCAGTCCCCGTAGGGCAGGGCGAGATAGCAATCAGCCCCAGCATTTT. It translates to CASSPRRAGRDSNQPQHF.

The rearrangement uses TRBV10-3 and TRBJ1-3; 7 bases are shared with TRBD1. The CDR3 runs to 13 residues. Germline V gene sequence: CDR1 ENHRY, CDR2 SYGVKD. V shed 6 bases, J shed 2 bases, and the junction held 1 base outside the gene matches. The CDR3 DNA reads as TGTGCCATCAGGGGGACAGCTGGAAACACCATATATTTT. Translating gives CAIRGTAGNTIYF.

The table lists this clone with a count of one. The V gene is TRBV11-2, the J gene TRBJ1-3; unclear D gene. V lost 2 bases, J lost 1 base, and 6 bases lay in between. Germline CDR1 SGHAT, CDR2 FQNNGV. This CDR3 is built from 14 residues. DNA of the CDR3: TGTGCCAGCAGCTTACAACATTCTGGAAACACCATATATTTT. Translation: CASSLQHSGNTIYF.

This chain joins TRBV6-1 and TRBJ1-5; D might be TRBD1 (6 bases). The germline V gene encodes CDR1 MNHNS and CDR2 SASEGT. The germline V and J ends were trimmed by 2 bases and 7 bases, with 15 bases remaining between them. The CDR3 runs 15 residues. DNA for the CDR3: TGTGCCAGCAGTGAAAGCGGCAGGGGAGTGCAGCCCCAGCATTTT. Encoded protein: CASSESGRGVQPQHF.

This sequence joins TRBV2 and TRBJ1-3, with D maybe TRBD1 (5 bases). Germline CDR1 and CDR2: SNHLY and FYNNEI. V was trimmed by 6 bases and J by 2 bases, leaving 17 bases between them. This CDR3 is 16 amino acids long. In nucleotides, the CDR3 is TGTGCCAGCAGCACAGGAGGGACTGCCGCTGGAAACACCATATATTTT. Translating it yields CASSTGGTAAGNTIYF.

The chain carries TRBV19 and TRBJ1-2; D remains ambiguous. This CDR3 is built from 13 residues. Germline V gives CDR1 LNHDA, CDR2 SQIVND (reference sequence). Trimming left V 4 bases short and J 4 bases short, with 10 bases between. DNA for the CDR3: TGTGCCAGTAGTACTGACGGGAGCTATGGCTACACCTTC. Translating gives CASSTDGSYGYTF.

This chain joins TRBV25-1 and TRBJ2-3; 12 bases are a match to TRBD2. CDR1 is MGHDK and CDR2 is SYGVNS in the germline V gene. J gave up 5 bases and V 5 bases, and 5 bases lay outside the gene matches. This CDR3 is 15 amino acids long. The CDR3, as DNA: TGTGCCAGCAGTCGTCTAGCGGGAGGGTTAGATACGCAGTATTTT. Translating it yields CASSRLAGGLDTQYF.

V gene TRBV28 combines with J gene TRBJ2-7; weak D call: TRBD1 (5 bases). With 5 bases removed from V and 5 bases from J, the gap between germline ends came to 16 bases. Per the germline V gene, CDR1 is MDHEN and CDR2 is SYDVKM. This CDR3 has 14 residues. The chain's CDR3 is CASSPSSLGDEQYF. CDR3 bases: TGTGCCAGCAGTCCGAGCTCCCTAGGGGACGAGCAGTACTTC.

V is TRBV2 and J is TRBJ2-7; unclear D gene. Deletions cut 6 bases from V and 1 base from J, with 13 bases between. This CDR3 region has 14 residues. Germline CDR1 reads SNHLY; CDR2 reads FYNNEI. The CDR3 DNA reads TGTGCCAGCAGGCCGAGACTCCTTTCCTACGAGCAGTACGTC. It translates to CASRPRLLSYEQYV.

The gene calls are TRBV6-6 and TRBJ2-4; 14 nucleotides agree with TRBD2. J lost 8 bases, V lost 5 bases, and 11 bases had no gene match. The CDR3 sequence is 17 residues long. Germline CDR1 reads MNHNY; CDR2 reads SVGAGI (reference sequence). CDR3 residues: CASSRRPGLAGEDIQYF. The CDR3 bases are TGTGCCAGCAGTCGACGCCCGGGACTAGCGGGAGAGGACATTCAGTACTTC.

The rearrangement joins TRBV7-2 to TRBJ2-5; 11 bases align to TRBD1. This CDR3 spans 16 amino acids. V lost 4 bases to trimming and J lost 5 bases; unmatched junction nucleotides: 9. Per the germline V gene, CDR1 is SGHTA and CDR2 is FQGNSA. The CDR3 nucleotides are TGTGCCAGCAGCTCCCAGCGGACAGGGGGCGGGGAGACCCAGTACTTC. Translated, it gives CASSSQRTGGGETQYF.

V gene TRBV29-1 combines with J gene TRBJ1-5; unclear D gene. Germline CDR1 reads SQVTM; CDR2 reads ANQGSEA. Trimming took 1 base from V and 6 from J, leaving 10 bases between them. The CDR3 covers 13 residues. The CDR3 region has the DNA TGCAGCGTTGAAGTCGAGGGTTTTCAGCCCCAGCATTTT. Residues: CSVEVEGFQPQHF.

V usage is TRBV7-2 and J usage is TRBJ1-1; no definite D call. Germline V lookup: CDR1 SGHTA, CDR2 FQGNSA. This CDR3 comprises 13 residues. The V gene lost 1 base and the J gene lost 1 base, with 4 bases spanning the gap. The CDR3 DNA reads TGTGCCAGCAGCTTAGTCCAGAACACTGAAGCTTTCTTT. Translating it yields CASSLVQNTEAFF. Complete variable domain (other parts from reference TRBV7-2 and TRBJ1-1): GAGVSQSPSNKVTEKGKDVELRCDPISGHTALYWYRQSLGQGLEFLIYFQGNSAPDKSGLPSDRFSAERTGGSVSTLTIQRTQQEDSAVYLCASSLVQNTEAFFGQGTRLTVV.

The CDR3 DNA is TGTGCCAGCAGTTCCCCAGGGGAAGAGCAGTACGTC. Encoded protein: CASSSPGEEQYV. V and J are TRBV6-6 and TRBJ2-7; tentative D call: TRBD1 (6 bases). The CDR3 covers 12 residues. V was clipped by 4 bases and J by 7 bases, with 11 bases between them. Germline V gives CDR1 MNHNY, CDR2 SVGAGI (reference sequence).

This chain uses TRBV1 with TRBJ2-3; the table's D call TRBD1 went unverified against the DNA. TRBV1 is shown as a pseudogene. The CDR3 extends over 14 amino acids. The CDR3 DNA is TGCACCAGCACCCGGGACAGGGATAGAGATACGCAGTATTTT. It specifies CTSTRDRDRDTQYF.

The J gene is TRBJ1-1, the V gene TRBV10-3; TRBD1 might be the D (6 bases). This CDR3 has 17 amino acids. Germline-derived CDR1 and CDR2 are ENHRY and SYGVKD. V gave up 3 bases and J gave up 4 bases, with 21 bases separating them. The CDR3 protein is CAISDIDTTGEGTEAFF. DNA of the CDR3: TGTGCCATCAGTGACATCGACACGACAGGCGAGGGCACTGAAGCTTTCTTT.